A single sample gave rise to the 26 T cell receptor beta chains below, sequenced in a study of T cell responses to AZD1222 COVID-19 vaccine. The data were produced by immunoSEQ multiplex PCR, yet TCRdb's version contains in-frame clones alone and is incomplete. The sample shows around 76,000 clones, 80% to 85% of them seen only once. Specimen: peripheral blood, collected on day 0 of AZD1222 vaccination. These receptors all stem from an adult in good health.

The CDR3 sequence: CASSLRKLNTEAFF. The DNA of the CDR3 is TGTGCCAGCAGCTTACGGAAACTGAACACTGAAGCTTTCTTT. The V call is TRBV7-8, the J call TRBJ1-1; no reliable D call. Trimming shortened V by 2 bases and J by 0 bases, and 7 bases separated the two germline ends. The CDR3 runs 14 residues. Germline CDR1 reads SGHVS; CDR2 reads FQNEAQ.

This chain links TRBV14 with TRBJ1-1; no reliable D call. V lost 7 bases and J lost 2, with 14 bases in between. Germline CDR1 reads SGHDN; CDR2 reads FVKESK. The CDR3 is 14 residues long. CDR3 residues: CASTRGQINTEAFF. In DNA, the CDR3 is TGTGCCAGCACCCGAGGGCAGATAAACACTGAAGCTTTCTTT.

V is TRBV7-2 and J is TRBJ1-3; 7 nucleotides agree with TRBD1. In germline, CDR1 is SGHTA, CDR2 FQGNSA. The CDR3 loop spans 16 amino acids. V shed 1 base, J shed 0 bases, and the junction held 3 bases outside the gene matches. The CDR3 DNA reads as TGTGCCAGCAGCTTAGATGGGACAGTCTCTGGAAACACCATATATTTT. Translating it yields CASSLDGTVSGNTIYF.

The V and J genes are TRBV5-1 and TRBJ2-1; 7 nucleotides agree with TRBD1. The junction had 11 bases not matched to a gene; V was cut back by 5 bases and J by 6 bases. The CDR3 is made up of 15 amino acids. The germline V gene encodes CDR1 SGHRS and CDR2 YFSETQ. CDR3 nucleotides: TGCGCCAGCAGAGCTTGGCTATCAGGGGGCAATGAGCAGTTCTTC. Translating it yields CASRAWLSGGNEQFF.

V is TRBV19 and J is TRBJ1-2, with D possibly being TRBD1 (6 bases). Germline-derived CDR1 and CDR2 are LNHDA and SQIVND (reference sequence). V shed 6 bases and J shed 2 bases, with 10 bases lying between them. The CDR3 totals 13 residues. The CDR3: CASREGVNYGYTF. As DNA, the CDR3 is TGTGCCAGTAGAGAGGGGGTGAACTATGGCTACACCTTC.

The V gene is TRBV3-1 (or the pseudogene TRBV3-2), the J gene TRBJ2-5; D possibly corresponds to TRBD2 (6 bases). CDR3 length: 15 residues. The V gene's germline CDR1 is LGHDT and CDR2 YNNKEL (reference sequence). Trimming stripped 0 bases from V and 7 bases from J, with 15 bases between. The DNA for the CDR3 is TGTGCCAGCAGCCAAGAGACCGGGACTGTCGGGACCCAGTACTTC. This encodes CASSQETGTVGTQYF.

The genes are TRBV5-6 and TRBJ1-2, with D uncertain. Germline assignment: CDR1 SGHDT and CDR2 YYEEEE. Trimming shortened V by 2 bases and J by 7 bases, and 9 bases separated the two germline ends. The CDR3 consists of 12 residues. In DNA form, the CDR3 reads TGTGCCAGCAGCTTTTCGGATCCTGGCTACACCTTC. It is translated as CASSFSDPGYTF.

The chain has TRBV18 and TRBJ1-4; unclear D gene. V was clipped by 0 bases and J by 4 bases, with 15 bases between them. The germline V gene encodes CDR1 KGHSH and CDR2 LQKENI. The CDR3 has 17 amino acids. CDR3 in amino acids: CASSPPYSRSYNEKLFF. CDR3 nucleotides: TGTGCCAGCTCACCACCGTACAGCCGAAGTTATAATGAAAAACTGTTTTTT.

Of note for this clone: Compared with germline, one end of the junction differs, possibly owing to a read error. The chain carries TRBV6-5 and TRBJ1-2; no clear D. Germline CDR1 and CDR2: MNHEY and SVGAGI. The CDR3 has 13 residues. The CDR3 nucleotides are TGTGCCAGCAGCTACTCGCTGCCCGGAGGCTACACCTTC. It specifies CASSYSLPGGYTF.

CDR3 coding DNA: TGTGCCAGCAGTTACTCCAAGAACGGAGACTATGGCTACACCTTC. Translating it yields CASSYSKNGDYGYTF. The V call is TRBV6-5, the J call TRBJ1-2; D call uncertain. V was cut by 0 bases and J by 3 bases, with 11 bases left in between. Germline CDR1 reads MNHEY; CDR2 reads SVGAGI. The CDR3 sequence is 15 residues long.

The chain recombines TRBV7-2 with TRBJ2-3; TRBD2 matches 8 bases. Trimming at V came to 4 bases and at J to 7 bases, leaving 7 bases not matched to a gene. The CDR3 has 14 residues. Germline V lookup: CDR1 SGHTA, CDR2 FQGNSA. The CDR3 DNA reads TGTGCCAGCAGCTCCGGGGGGGAGCGAAATACGCAGTATTTT. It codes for CASSSGGERNTQYF.

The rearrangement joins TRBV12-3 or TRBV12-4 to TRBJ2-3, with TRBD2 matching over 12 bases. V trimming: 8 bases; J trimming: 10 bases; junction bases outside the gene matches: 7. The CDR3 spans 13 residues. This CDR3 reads CASGLAGGRAQYF. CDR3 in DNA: TGTGCCAGCGGGCTAGCGGGGGGGCGTGCGCAGTATTTT.

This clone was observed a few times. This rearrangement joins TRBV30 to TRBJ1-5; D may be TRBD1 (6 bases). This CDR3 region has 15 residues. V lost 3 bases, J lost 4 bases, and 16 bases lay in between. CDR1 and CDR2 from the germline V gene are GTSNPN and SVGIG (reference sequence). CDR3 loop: CAWRLPGAQNQPQHF. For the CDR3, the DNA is TGTGCCTGGAGGCTACCGGGGGCGCAAAATCAGCCCCAGCATTTT.

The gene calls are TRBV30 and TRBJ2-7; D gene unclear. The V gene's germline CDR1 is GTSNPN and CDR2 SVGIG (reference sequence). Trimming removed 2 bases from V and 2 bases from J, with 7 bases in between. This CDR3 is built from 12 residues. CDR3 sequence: CAWSLGPYEQYF. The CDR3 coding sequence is TGTGCCTGGAGTCTTGGTCCCTACGAGCAGTACTTC.

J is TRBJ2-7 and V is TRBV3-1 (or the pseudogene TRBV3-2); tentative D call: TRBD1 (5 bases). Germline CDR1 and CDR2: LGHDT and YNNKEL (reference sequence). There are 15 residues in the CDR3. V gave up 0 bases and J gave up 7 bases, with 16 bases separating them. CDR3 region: CASSQDHQGFGEQYF. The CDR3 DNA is TGTGCCAGCAGCCAAGATCACCAGGGTTTTGGTGAGCAGTACTTC.

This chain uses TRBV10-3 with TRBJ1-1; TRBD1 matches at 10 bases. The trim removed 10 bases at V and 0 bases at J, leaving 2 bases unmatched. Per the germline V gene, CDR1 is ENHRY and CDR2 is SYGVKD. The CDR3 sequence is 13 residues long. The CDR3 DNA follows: TGTGCCAGCGGACAGGGGGTGAACACTGAAGCTTTCTTT. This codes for CASGQGVNTEAFF.

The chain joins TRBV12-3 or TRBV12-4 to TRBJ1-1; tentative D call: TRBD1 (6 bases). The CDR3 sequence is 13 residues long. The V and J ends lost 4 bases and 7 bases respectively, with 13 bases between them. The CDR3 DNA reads TGTGCCAGCAGTTCCACAGGGTCCAGTGAAGCTTTCTTT. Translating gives CASSSTGSSEAFF.

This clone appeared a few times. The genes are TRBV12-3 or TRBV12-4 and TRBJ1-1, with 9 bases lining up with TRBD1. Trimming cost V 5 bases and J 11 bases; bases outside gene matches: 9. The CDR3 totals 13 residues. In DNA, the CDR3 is TGTGCCAGCAGTACCGGGACAGGGATCGGCGCTTTCTTT. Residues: CASSTGTGIGAFF.

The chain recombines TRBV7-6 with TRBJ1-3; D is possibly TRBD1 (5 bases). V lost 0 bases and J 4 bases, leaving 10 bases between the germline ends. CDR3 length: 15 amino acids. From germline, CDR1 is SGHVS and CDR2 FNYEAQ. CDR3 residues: CASSLAKGDGNTIYF. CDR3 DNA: TGTGCCAGCAGCTTAGCGAAAGGGGACGGAAACACCATATATTTT. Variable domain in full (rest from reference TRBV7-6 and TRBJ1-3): GAGVSQSPRYKVTKRGQDVALRCDPISGHVSLYWYRQALGQGPEFLTYFNYEAQQDKSGLPNDRFSAERPEGSISTLTIQRTEQRDSAMYRCASSLAKGDGNTIYFGEGSWLTVV.

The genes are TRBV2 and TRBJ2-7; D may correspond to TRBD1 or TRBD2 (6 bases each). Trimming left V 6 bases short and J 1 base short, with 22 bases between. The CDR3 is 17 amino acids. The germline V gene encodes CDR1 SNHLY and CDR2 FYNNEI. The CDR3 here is CASSHNTRGLMSYEQYF. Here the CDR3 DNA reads TGTGCCAGCAGCCACAACACCCGGGGGCTGATGTCCTACGAGCAGTACTTC.

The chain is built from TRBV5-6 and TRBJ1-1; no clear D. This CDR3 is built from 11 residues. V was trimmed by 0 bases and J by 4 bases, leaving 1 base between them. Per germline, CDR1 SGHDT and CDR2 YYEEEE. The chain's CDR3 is CASSLATEAFF. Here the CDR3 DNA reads TGTGCCAGCAGCTTGGCCACTGAAGCTTTCTTT.

The CDR3 loop reads CASSSQPRSTEAFF. In DNA form, the CDR3 reads TGTGCCAGCAGTTCCCAGCCCCGGAGCACTGAAGCTTTCTTT. The rearrangement links TRBV28 to TRBJ1-1; D is ambiguous. This CDR3 contains 14 residues. The germline V gene encodes CDR1 MDHEN and CDR2 SYDVKM. V lost 4 bases and J lost 4, with 13 bases in between.

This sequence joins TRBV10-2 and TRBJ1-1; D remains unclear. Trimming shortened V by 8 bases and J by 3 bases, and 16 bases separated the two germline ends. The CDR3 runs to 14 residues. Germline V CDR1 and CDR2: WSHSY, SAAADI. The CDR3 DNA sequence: TGCGCCAGCTTTCCTCTACGGTCGGACACTGAAGCTTTCTTT. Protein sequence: CASFPLRSDTEAFF.

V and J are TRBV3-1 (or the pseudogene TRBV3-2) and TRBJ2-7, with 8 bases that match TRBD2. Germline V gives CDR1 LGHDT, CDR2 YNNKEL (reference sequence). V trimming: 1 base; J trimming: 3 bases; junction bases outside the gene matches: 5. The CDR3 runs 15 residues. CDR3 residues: CASSQVGTSGYEQYF. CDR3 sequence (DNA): TGTGCCAGCAGCCAAGTCGGTACTAGCGGCTACGAGCAGTACTTC.

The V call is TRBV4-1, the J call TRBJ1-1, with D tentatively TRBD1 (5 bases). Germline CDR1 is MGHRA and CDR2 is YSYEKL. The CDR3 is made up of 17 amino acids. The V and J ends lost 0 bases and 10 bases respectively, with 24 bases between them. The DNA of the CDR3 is TGCGCCAGCAGCCAAGATCATCTCGGTGCAGGGCCTCCCCGAGCTTTCTTT. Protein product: CASSQDHLGAGPPRAFF.

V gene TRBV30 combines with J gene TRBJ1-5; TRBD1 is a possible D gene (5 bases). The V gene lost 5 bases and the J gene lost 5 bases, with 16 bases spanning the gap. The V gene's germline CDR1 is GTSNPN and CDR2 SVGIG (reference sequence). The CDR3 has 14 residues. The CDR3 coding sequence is TGTGCCTGGGGGGGAGGGAGGCCGGATCAGCCCCAGCATTTT. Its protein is CAWGGGRPDQPQHF.